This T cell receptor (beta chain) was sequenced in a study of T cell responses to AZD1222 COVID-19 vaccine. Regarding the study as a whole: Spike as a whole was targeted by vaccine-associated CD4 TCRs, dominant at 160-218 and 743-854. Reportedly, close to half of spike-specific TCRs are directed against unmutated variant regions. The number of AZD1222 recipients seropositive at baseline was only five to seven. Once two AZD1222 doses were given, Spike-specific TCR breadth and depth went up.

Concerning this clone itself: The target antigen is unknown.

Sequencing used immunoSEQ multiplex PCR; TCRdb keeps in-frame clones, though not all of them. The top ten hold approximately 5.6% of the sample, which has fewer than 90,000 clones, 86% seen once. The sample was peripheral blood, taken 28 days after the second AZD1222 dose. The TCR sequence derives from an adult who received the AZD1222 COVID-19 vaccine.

CDR3 in DNA: TGTGCCACCGACCCGGGAAAAGCGAACACAGATACGCAGTATTTT. This gives the protein CATDPGKANTDTQYF. The chain combines TRBV3-1 (or the pseudogene TRBV3-2) with TRBJ2-3; weak D call: TRBD2 (5 bases). V shed 10 bases and J shed 2 bases, with 19 bases lying between them. This CDR3 spans 15 amino acids. Germline V lookup: CDR1 LGHDT, CDR2 YNNKEL (reference sequence).